This entry lists 13 T cell receptor beta chains sequenced from one sample in a study of molecular identifiers for immune sequencing clone quantification. TCRdb redid the calling of the PCR reads with MiXCR, one entry per CDR3 protein. The repertoire consists of approximately 500,000 distinct CDR3 sequences, with about 21% occurring once and the leading ten covering 0.7% to 1%. Material: naive CD8+ T cells from blood, with Jurkat cell RNA spiked in. Subset given: FACS-sorted CD8+CD4-CCR7+CD45RA+ naive T cells. These receptors came from a human donor in good health. Some libraries in this study had Jurkat cell RNA spiked in.

This clonotype was recorded many times. The chain is built from TRBV29-1 and TRBJ2-1, with D uncertain. Germline V lookup: CDR1 SQVTM, CDR2 ANQGSEA. V was pared by 4 bases and J by 2 bases, with 9 bases between. This CDR3 has 13 residues. The DNA of the CDR3 is TGCAGCGTTGCCGAAGATACCTACAATGAGCAGTTCTTC. This translates into CSVAEDTYNEQFF.

The chain joins TRBV20-1 to TRBJ1-2, with D perhaps matching TRBD1 (5 bases). The CDR3 loop spans 14 amino acids. The ends were cut back, 5 bases at V and 2 bases at J, with 15 bases in the middle. Germline CDR1 and CDR2: DFQATT and SNEGSKA (reference sequence). The CDR3 DNA is TGCAGTGCTCCGGACAACCTCCGAAACTATGGCTACACCTTC. Its translation is CSAPDNLRNYGYTF.

This clonotype has a handful of counts. The chain has TRBV6-2 or TRBV6-3 and TRBJ1-2, with unresolved D. The length of the CDR3 is 14 residues. The V gene's germline CDR1 is MNHEY and CDR2 SVGEGT. Trimming cost V 6 bases and J 1 base, with 12 bases left between them. The CDR3 loop is CASRQLMVNYGYTF. Written as DNA, the CDR3 is TGTGCCAGCAGACAACTCATGGTTAACTATGGCTACACCTTC.

Concerning this clonotype itself: The junction differs from germline at one of its ends, possibly a read error. The chain links TRBV15 to TRBJ2-1; TRBD1 matches 7 bases. Looked up from germline, CDR1 is LNHNV and CDR2 is YYDKDF (reference sequence). The CDR3 length is 16 residues. The CDR3 bases are TGTGCCACCAGCAGTTCTTACAGGGGTACCTACAATGAGCAGTTCTTT. Its translation: CATSSSYRGTYNEQFF.

The rearrangement joins TRBV12-3 or TRBV12-4 to TRBJ2-5; 7 nucleotides line up with TRBD2. Germline trimming cut 6 bases from V and 5 bases from J; bases unmatched to any gene: 6. The CDR3 has 13 residues. The CDR3 region has the DNA TGTGCCAGCAGCCGTCGGGAGGTGGAGACCCAGTACTTC. This sequence encodes CASSRREVETQYF.

A word on this clonotype: The junction departs from germline at one end; a sequencing error may be responsible. V is TRBV5-3 and J is TRBJ2-7, with D tentatively TRBD1 (6 bases). TRBV5-3 is reported as an ORF; its role is uncertain. The CDR3 totals 14 residues. The CDR3 DNA reads TGTGCCAGCAGCTTGTGGCAGGGGAAAGACGAGCAGTACTTC. This sequence encodes CASSLWQGKDEQYF.

A note on this clonotype: The germline gene is not matched at one end of the junction; a read error may be the cause. The chain uses TRBV12-3 or TRBV12-4 and TRBJ2-1; D is perhaps TRBD1 (6 bases). The CDR3 loop spans 15 amino acids. The CDR3 here is CARSLKPGHSDEQFF. CDR3 coding DNA: TGTGCCCGCAGTTTGAAGCCGGGACACTCTGACGAGCAGTTCTTC.

This clonotype was observed many times. CDR3 residues: CASSQDPLASYNEQFF. CDR3 nucleotides: TGCGCCAGCAGCCAAGATCCACTAGCGTCCTACAATGAGCAGTTCTTC. The chain is built from TRBV4-1 and TRBJ2-1; 7 bases align to TRBD2. The CDR3 runs 16 residues. V dropped 0 bases and J dropped 1; count of bases not matched to a gene: 3. CDR1 and CDR2 (germline): MGHRA, YSYEKL.

As regards this clonotype: A single base separates this from a much larger clone, so it may be a read error. The CDR3 ends on some other residue instead of the conserved phenylalanine or tryptophan, so this is likely a read error. The genes are TRBV24-1 and TRBJ2-2; 12 nucleotides line up with TRBD1. The CDR3 totals 16 residues. From germline, CDR1 is KGHDR and CDR2 SFDVKD. The V and J ends lost 3 bases and 6 bases, in that order; junction bases with no gene match: 4. This chain's CDR3 is CATSDEGQGASGELFL. The CDR3 bases are TGTGCCACCAGTGATGAGGGACAGGGGGCTTCCGGGGAGCTGTTTCTT.

The rearrangement uses TRBV7-2 and TRBJ2-1, with 9 bases aligning to TRBD2. J was trimmed by 8 bases and V by 5 bases; bases with no gene match: 7. Per germline, CDR1 SGHTA and CDR2 FQGNSA. CDR3 length: 14 amino acids. The CDR3 coding sequence is TGTGCCAGCAGCGTACCGGGACTAGCCTATGAGCAGTTCTTC. Protein product: CASSVPGLAYEQFF.

A few counts support this clonotype. The chain combines TRBV27 with TRBJ2-3; 10 positions agree with TRBD2. V was clipped by 5 bases and J by 2 bases; unmatched bases: 7. CDR3 length equals 16 residues. CDR1 is MNHEY and CDR2 is SMNVEV in the germline V gene (reference sequence). Here the CDR3 DNA reads TGTGCCAGCAGTACAGGGACTAGCGCCTACACAGATACGCAGTATTTT. Translated: CASSTGTSAYTDTQYF.

This clonotype was seen only a few times. The chain recombines TRBV12-3 or TRBV12-4 with TRBJ2-1; D is unresolved. Trimming took off 3 bases at V and 4 bases at J, with 10 bases between the two ends. The CDR3 spans 14 residues. The CDR3 here is CASSLAENYNEQFF. For the CDR3, the DNA is TGTGCCAGCAGTTTGGCGGAAAATTACAATGAGCAGTTCTTC.

This clonotype was picked up many times. This chain uses TRBV6-2 or TRBV6-3 with TRBJ2-1; D may match TRBD1 or TRBD2 (5 bases each). The CDR3 is made up of 13 amino acids. V was clipped by 7 bases and J by 9 bases, with 16 bases between them. Germline CDR1 reads MNHEY; CDR2 reads SVGEGT. CDR3 residues: CASTLQVGVEQFF. CDR3 in DNA: TGTGCCAGCACTCTACAGGTCGGGGTTGAGCAGTTCTTC.